Each of the 32 T cell receptor beta chains below was sequenced from the same sample in a study of Tregs in tolerant kidney transplant recipients. Profiled with immunoSEQ multiplex PCR; TCRdb holds only in-frame clones, not every one. Its listing shows around 10,000 clones. The nonmyeloablative bone marrow transplants came from related graft donors, with transient mixed chimerism. The starting material was CD8+ T cells from blood (PBMCs), obtained 24 months after the transplant. The receptor source for this set is a human patient who received a combined kidney and bone marrow transplant. Part of the T cell pool may stem from the graft donor.

The CDR3 DNA, read in part, is TGTGCCAGCAGCTCCCCCTCACGCGCTGAG. Its translation: CASSSPSRAE. The entire CDR3 reads CASSSPSRAEQFF. The chain recombines TRBV7-9 with TRBJ2-1; D is uncertain. The read is 3 residues too short to cover the CDR3 end, so that end is filled in from the germline J gene. CDR1 is SEHNR and CDR2 is FQNEAQ in the germline V gene (reference sequence). This CDR3 is built from 13 residues. The germline V and J ends were trimmed by 4 bases and 9 bases, with 13 bases remaining between them. Full variable domain (remainder filled in from reference TRBV7-9 and TRBJ2-1): DTGVSQNPRHKITKRGQNVTFRCDPISEHNRLYWYRQTLGQGPEFLTYFQNEAQLEKSRLLSDRFSAERPKGSFSTLEIQRTEQGDSAMYLCASSSPSRAEQFFGPGTRLTVL.

With respect to this clone: The read comes to an end 3 residues before the CDR3 does, leaving the germline J gene to fill in the end. The chain recombines TRBV27 with TRBJ1-1; D perhaps matches TRBD1 (5 bases). Trimming took 3 bases from V and 4 from J, leaving 9 bases between them. Germline loops: CDR1 MNHEY, CDR2 SMNVEV (reference sequence). The CDR3 spans 13 residues. CDR3 amino acids: CASSLSGGTEAFF. CDR3 DNA (partial): TGTGCCAGCAGTTTGAGCGGGGGCACTGAA.

For this clone: The read falls 3 residues short of the CDR3 end, and the missing part is taken from the germline J gene. V usage is TRBV5-1 and J usage is TRBJ2-2, with TRBD1 matching over 7 bases. The CDR3 has 16 residues. The junction had 10 bases not matched to a gene; V was cut back by 4 bases and J by 4 bases. Germline CDR1 is SGHRS and CDR2 is YFSETQ. CDR3 in amino acids: CASSITGDVSTGELFF. The DNA read from the CDR3 is TGCGCCAGCAGCATTACAGGGGATGTCAGCACCGGGGAG.

Of note for this clone: The read comes to an end 3 residues before the CDR3 does, leaving the germline J gene to fill in the end. The chain combines TRBV18 with TRBJ2-2, with D unresolved. Germline V gene sequence: CDR1 KGHSH, CDR2 LQKENI. Between the trimmed V and J ends, which lost 1 base and 3 bases, there was a span of 9 bases. The CDR3 covers 15 residues. CDR3 bases read: TGTGCCAGCTCACCACGTAACAGCTACACCGGGGAG. Encoded protein: CASSPRNSYTGE. The CDR3 in its entirety is CASSPRNSYTGELFF.

This chain's CDR3 is CTIGTENTGELFF. CDR3 DNA, as far as it was read: TGCACTATTGGGACAGAGAACACCGGGGAG. The genes are TRBV29-1 and TRBJ2-2, with 7 positions matching TRBD1. The CDR3 end falls 3 residues outside the read, so it is completed with the germline J gene. Germline-derived CDR1 and CDR2 are SQVTM and ANQGSEA. The CDR3 sequence is 13 residues long.

On this clone itself: The CDR3 is cut off 3 residues early in the read; its end comes from the germline J gene. This chain joins TRBV2 and TRBJ1-1, with 8 bases that match TRBD1. The CDR3 is made up of 14 amino acids. Per the germline V gene, CDR1 is SNHLY and CDR2 is FYNNEI. V dropped 6 bases and J dropped 4; count of bases not matched to a gene: 7. The sequenced CDR3 bases are TGTGCCAGCAGGCTCACAGGGGGGGGCACTGAA. It yields the protein CASRLTGGGTE. The whole CDR3 sequence reads CASRLTGGGTEAFF.

On this clone itself: The read halts 3 residues ahead of the CDR3 end, with the missing end drawn from the germline J gene. V and J are TRBV5-4 and TRBJ2-7; D is uncertain. In germline, CDR1 is SGHNT, CDR2 YYREEE (reference sequence). The CDR3 loop spans 16 amino acids. Trimming cost V 0 bases and J 4 bases, with 17 bases left between them. CDR3 in amino acids: CASSLGANPEPYEQYF. The CDR3 bases that were read are TGTGCCAGCAGCTTGGGAGCAAACCCCGAACCATACGAG.

With regard to this clone: Read sequence stops 3 residues before the CDR3 end, and the germline J gene provides the missing end. The gene calls are TRBV7-9 and TRBJ2-1, with 10 bases fitting TRBD2. CDR1 and CDR2 (germline): SEHNR, FQNEAQ (reference sequence). V trimming: 5 bases; J trimming: 7 bases; junction bases outside the gene matches: 8. This CDR3 is built from 15 residues. The CDR3 loop is CASSLLAGVNNEQFF. The covered CDR3 bases are TGTGCCAGCAGCCTTCTAGCGGGAGTGAATAATGAG. Full variable domain (outside the CDR3, taken from reference TRBV7-9 and TRBJ2-1): DTGVSQNPRHKITKRGQNVTFRCDPISEHNRLYWYRQTLGQGPEFLTYFQNEAQLEKSRLLSDRFSAERPKGSFSTLEIQRTEQGDSAMYLCASSLLAGVNNEQFFGPGTRLTVL.

About this clone: The CDR3 goes on 3 residues after the read ends, and that part is filled in from the germline J gene. V and J are TRBV19 and TRBJ2-2, with TRBD2 identical over 7 bases. CDR1 LNHDA and CDR2 SQIVND come from the germline V gene (reference sequence). J gave up 4 bases and V 8 bases, and 10 bases lay outside the gene matches. CDR3 length: 15 residues. This CDR3 is CASETLGGITGELFF. CDR3 bases read: TGTGCCAGTGAAACCCTGGGGGGGATCACCGGGGAG.

Points on this clone: The DNA ends 3 residues before the CDR3 does, and the rest of the CDR3 is filled in from the germline J gene. Within the sample, other DNA sequences also encode this same CDR3. This sequence joins TRBV13 and TRBJ2-1; 7 bases line up with TRBD2. From germline, CDR1 is PRHDT and CDR2 FYEKMQ (reference sequence). With 4 bases clipped from V and 4 bases from J, the junction kept 7 bases outside the gene matches. The CDR3 length is 15 residues. The part of the CDR3 DNA that was read is TGTGCCAGCAGCTATAGCGGGTCGAGGTACAATGAG. Amino acids: CASSYSGSRYNE. The CDR3, in full, reads CASSYSGSRYNEQFF.

Its frequency marks this clone as large. CDR3 sequence: CSASSGRVYEQYF. The CDR3 DNA, read in part, is TGCAGTGCTAGTAGCGGGAGAGTCTACGAG. The J gene is TRBJ2-7, the V gene TRBV20-1; 9 bases agree with TRBD2. The CDR3 end lies 3 residues beyond the end of the read and is filled in from the germline J gene. Germline trimming cut 3 bases from V and 3 bases from J; bases unmatched to any gene: 3. CDR1 and CDR2 (germline): DFQATT, SNEGSKA (reference sequence). The CDR3 runs to 13 residues.

On this clone itself: Read sequence stops 3 residues before the CDR3 end, and the germline J gene provides the missing end. V and J are TRBV30 and TRBJ1-5, with TRBD1 identical over 8 bases. The germline CDR1 and CDR2 sequences are GTSNPN and SVGIG (reference sequence). The CDR3 sequence is 16 residues long. With 1 base clipped from V and 3 bases from J, the junction kept 8 bases outside the gene matches. The sequenced part of the CDR3 DNA is TGTGCCTGGAGTGGAGAACAGGGGGGTTACAATCAGCCC. Encoded protein: CAWSGEQGGYNQP. The full CDR3 protein is CAWSGEQGGYNQPQHF.

As for this clone: Coverage ceases 3 residues before the CDR3 finishes, and the germline J gene fills in the end. The chain employs TRBV7-8 and TRBJ2-5; 11 bases align to TRBD2. Germline trimming cut 4 bases from V and 4 bases from J; bases unmatched to any gene: 5. Germline V gene data show CDR1 as SGHVS and CDR2 as FQNEAQ. The CDR3 contains 15 residues. The CDR3 sequence: CASSSQLAGAETQYF. The DNA read from the CDR3 is TGTGCCAGCAGCTCCCAACTAGCGGGAGCAGAGACC.

Worth noting for this clone: Read coverage stops 3 residues before the CDR3 terminus; the germline J gene supplies the remainder. This chain links TRBV12-3 or TRBV12-4 with TRBJ1-4, with 7 bases fitting TRBD1. V lost 6 bases to trimming and J lost 6 bases; unmatched junction nucleotides: 4. CDR3 length equals 13 residues. CDR3 sequence reads: CASRGTADEKLFF. The part of the CDR3 DNA that was read is TGTGCCAGCAGGGGGACAGCGGATGAAAAA.

About this clone: The CDR3 is cut off 3 residues early in the read; its end comes from the germline J gene. V is TRBV2 and J is TRBJ2-1; 11 positions match TRBD2. Unmatched junction bases numbered 8, after V lost 6 bases and J lost 4 bases. The germline gives CDR1 SNHLY, CDR2 FYNNEI. The CDR3 covers 16 residues. CDR3 bases read: TGTGCCAGCAGGCCCCTAGCTAGCGGGAGGTACAATGAG. Translating it yields CASRPLASGRYNE. The entire CDR3 protein reads CASRPLASGRYNEQFF. The whole variable domain, remainder taken from reference TRBV2 and TRBJ2-1, is EPEVTQTPSHQVTQMGQEVILRCVPISNHLYFYWYRQILGQKVEFLVSFYNNEISEKSEIFDDQFSVERPDGSNFTLKIRSTKLEDSAMYFCASRPLASGRYNEQFFGPGTRLTVL.

Worth noting for this clone: The observed sequence ends 3 residues before the CDR3 terminus, with the missing tail filled in from the germline J gene. This chain connects TRBV5-6 to TRBJ2-2; TRBD2 aligns across 7 bases. V was pared by 7 bases and J by 6 bases, with 12 bases of the junction left unmatched. Looked up from germline, CDR1 is SGHDT and CDR2 is YYEEEE. The CDR3 length is 15 residues. The CDR3: CASSKQWEGPGELFF. The sequenced part of the CDR3 DNA is TGTGCCAGCTCGAAGCAGTGGGAGGGGCCCGGGGAG.

On this clone: The read gets to within 3 residues of the CDR3 end, and the germline J gene fills in the rest. The chain combines TRBV10-3 with TRBJ2-7; 12 bases are a match to TRBD2. Germline V gives CDR1 ENHRY, CDR2 SYGVKD. The CDR3 loop spans 17 amino acids. V lost 3 bases to trimming and J lost 0 bases; unmatched junction nucleotides: 6. Partial CDR3 DNA: TGTGCCATCAGTGAACCTTGGACTAGCGGGACCTCCTACGAG. It codes for CAISEPWTSGTSYE. The entire CDR3 protein reads CAISEPWTSGTSYEQYF.

Worth noting for this clone: With the read ending 3 residues before the CDR3 end, the germline J gene is used to fill in that end. V and J are TRBV7-2 and TRBJ2-7; 8 bases are a match to TRBD1. J lost 0 bases, V lost 0 bases, and 4 bases had no gene match. There are 16 residues in the CDR3. Germline V gene lookup returns CDR1 SGHTA and CDR2 FQGNSA. The sequenced part of the CDR3 DNA is TGTGCCAGCAGCTTAGCCGGGACAGGCTACTCCTACGAG. As protein: CASSLAGTGYSYE. In full, the CDR3 is CASSLAGTGYSYEQYF.

Of note for this clone: The missing CDR3 end, 3 residues past where the read stops, is filled in from the germline J gene. V and J are TRBV19 and TRBJ1-4; possible D gene TRBD1, 6 bases. Germline CDR1 LNHDA, CDR2 SQIVND (reference sequence). V lost 4 bases to trimming and J lost 3 bases, with 12 bases between them. CDR3 size: 15 residues. The DNA read from the CDR3 is TGTGCCAGTAGTACAACAGGGATCGCTAATGAAAAA. This codes for CASSTTGIANEK. The CDR3 in its entirety is CASSTTGIANEKLFF.

Comments on this clone: The read is 3 residues too short to cover the CDR3 end, so that end is filled in from the germline J gene. The chain links TRBV4-2 to TRBJ2-5; 8 bases map to TRBD1. Germline values: CDR1 LGHNA, CDR2 YNFKEQ. CDR3 length: 15 residues. V gave up 3 bases and J gave up 1 base; unmatched junction bases: 4. The covered CDR3 bases are TGTGCCAGCAGCCATGTACAGGGGGGCCAAGAGACC. Amino acid sequence: CASSHVQGGQET. The CDR3 as a whole reads CASSHVQGGQETQYF.

A remark on this clone: The sequence runs out 3 residues before the end of the CDR3; the remainder is reconstructed from the germline J gene. The genes are TRBV12-3 or TRBV12-4 and TRBJ1-1; D not certain. CDR3 length: 12 residues. V lost 5 bases and J 0 bases, leaving 4 bases between the germline ends. This chain's CDR3 is CASSAMNTEAFF. CDR3 bases read: TGTGCCAGCAGTGCGATGAACACTGAA.

Concerning this clone: The read gets to within 3 residues of the CDR3 end, and the germline J gene fills in the rest. This chain links TRBV20-1 with TRBJ2-7; 7 bases agree with TRBD2. The V gene's germline CDR1 is DFQATT and CDR2 SNEGSKA (reference sequence). Trimming cost V 0 bases and J 0 bases; bases outside gene matches: 5. The CDR3 runs 15 residues. CDR3 bases read: TGCAGTGCTAGAGATCTAAGCGGGACCTCCTACGAG. Translated, it gives CSARDLSGTSYE. The whole CDR3 protein reads CSARDLSGTSYEQYF.

Of note for this clone: The read ends 3 residues shy of where the CDR3 ends; the end is completed using the germline J gene. V and J are TRBV7-6 and TRBJ2-5; tentative D call: TRBD1 (6 bases). CDR1 SGHVS and CDR2 FNYEAQ come from the germline V gene. The CDR3 spans 14 residues. The CDR3 here is CASSPDSTLGTQYF. The sequenced part of the CDR3 DNA is TGTGCCAGCAGCCCGGACAGCACTCTGGGTACC.

CDR3 in amino acids: CASRSPLRYNEQFF. CDR3 DNA, as far as it was read: TGTGCCAGCAGAAGTCCCCTCAGATACAATGAG. This chain joins TRBV27 and TRBJ2-1; D gene ambiguous. From the germline J gene comes the end of the CDR3, since the read stops 3 residues before it. V was shortened by 6 bases and J by 4 bases, with 13 bases between the two germline ends. This CDR3 comprises 14 residues. Germline loops: CDR1 MNHEY, CDR2 SMNVEV (reference sequence).

With regard to this clone: The read terminates 3 residues ahead of where the CDR3 ends, so the germline J gene completes it. The gene calls are TRBV30 and TRBJ1-1; 8 bases line up with TRBD1. Trimming cost V 3 bases and J 4 bases; bases outside gene matches: 4. CDR3 size: 13 residues. CDR1 is GTSNPN and CDR2 is SVGIG in the germline V gene (reference sequence). CDR3 bases read: TGTGCCTGGAGCCATACAGGGGGCACTGAA. This gives the protein CAWSHTGGTE. From start to end, the CDR3 is CAWSHTGGTEAFF.

Details on this clone: The read is 3 residues too short to cover the CDR3 end, so that end is filled in from the germline J gene. This chain joins TRBV29-1 and TRBJ2-3, with D possibly matching TRBD2 (5 bases). This CDR3 is 14 amino acids long. V lost 6 bases and J 4 bases, leaving 17 bases between the germline ends. Germline V gives CDR1 SQVTM, CDR2 ANQGSEA. The CDR3 sequence: CSVAGPGIADTQYF. CDR3 DNA, as far as it was read: TGCAGCGTCGCGGGTCCGGGGATCGCAGATACG.

Of note for this clone: The sequenced fragment ends 3 residues before the CDR3 boundary, so the rest is inferred from the germline J gene. V usage is TRBV19 and J usage is TRBJ1-5; 7 bases agree with TRBD1. The CDR3 has 16 amino acids. Germline CDR1 and CDR2: LNHDA and SQIVND (reference sequence). V lost 6 bases, J lost 4 bases, and 12 bases stayed unmatched. The CDR3 here is CASRQTTGWRNQPQHF. CDR3 DNA, as far as it was read: TGTGCCAGTAGGCAAACGACAGGGTGGAGGAATCAGCCC.

To note about this clone: The CDR3 end lies 3 residues beyond the end of the read and is filled in from the germline J gene. The chain joins TRBV7-9 to TRBJ2-1, with D possibly TRBD2 on 5 matching bases. V was shortened by 5 bases and J by 1 base, with 12 bases between the two germline ends. Per germline, CDR1 SEHNR and CDR2 FQNEAQ (reference sequence). The CDR3 has 15 residues. The chain's CDR3 is CASSPAGLSYNEQFF. The sequenced CDR3 bases are TGTGCCAGCAGCCCCGCGGGTCTATCCTACAATGAG.

In regard to this clone: The read terminates 3 residues ahead of where the CDR3 ends, so the germline J gene completes it. The chain has TRBV20-1 and TRBJ1-1, with D perhaps TRBD1 (6 bases). The CDR3 is made up of 14 amino acids. Trimming stripped 3 bases from V and 6 bases from J, with 17 bases between. Germline V lookup: CDR1 DFQATT, CDR2 SNEGSKA (reference sequence). The CDR3 here is CSASPEWGRAEAFF. The sequenced CDR3 bases are TGCAGTGCTAGCCCGGAGTGGGGGCGGGCTGAA.

Remarks on this clone: One end of the junction fails to match germline, which may point to a read error. The sequence runs out 3 residues before the end of the CDR3; the remainder is reconstructed from the germline J gene. The chain uses TRBV13 and TRBJ2-7, with 13 bases lining up with TRBD2. Germline CDR1 reads PRHDT; CDR2 reads FYEKMQ (reference sequence). The CDR3 spans 15 residues. Here the CDR3 reads CASSLGLAGAYEQYF. The DNA read from the CDR3 is TGTGCCAGCAGCCTAGGACTAGCGGGGGCCTACGAG.

Its frequency marks this clone as medium-sized. The DNA ends 3 residues before the CDR3 does, and the rest of the CDR3 is filled in from the germline J gene. The V call is TRBV5-8, the J call TRBJ2-7; possible D gene TRBD2, 6 bases. V was shortened by 4 bases and J by 2 bases, with 10 bases between the two germline ends. This CDR3 contains 13 residues. CDR1 is SGHTS, CDR2 YDEGEE, per germline. The DNA read from the CDR3 is TGTGCCAGCAGCCCGACTAGGACCTACGAG. Translation: CASSPTRTYE. The entire CDR3 protein is CASSPTRTYEQYF.

For this clone: The CDR3 goes on 3 residues after the read ends, and that part is filled in from the germline J gene. The chain links TRBV10-2 to TRBJ1-3, with 7 bases lining up with TRBD1. There are 15 residues in the CDR3. Germline V gene sequence: CDR1 WSHSY, CDR2 SAAADI. V dropped 6 bases and J dropped 2; count of bases not matched to a gene: 7. The chain's CDR3 is CASRWDSSTGNTIYF. The DNA read from the CDR3 is TGCGCCAGCAGATGGGACAGTTCTACTGGAAACACC.